This entry lists 32 T cell receptor beta chains sequenced from one sample in a study of cytomegalovirus exposure and HLA in healthy donors. The PCR ran on 60 Vbeta and 13 Jbeta primers. TCRdb's copy holds only in-frame clones and misses some; the assay was immunoSEQ multiplex PCR. The data hold approximately 99,000 clones, with 81% observed a single time. The specimen sequenced was PBMCs. The origin of the receptors is a man aged 40-55 years in good health and CMV-seropositive.

The chain is built from TRBV9 and TRBJ2-3; D is uncertain. Germline values: CDR1 SGDLS, CDR2 YYNGEE. V was cut by 3 bases and J by 0 bases, with 11 bases left in between. CDR3 length: 15 residues. CDR3 amino acids: CASSGHSSSTDTQYF. The CDR3 DNA reads TGTGCCAGCAGCGGACACAGCTCTAGCACAGATACGCAGTATTTT.

The genes are TRBV27 and TRBJ2-1; 7 nucleotides align to TRBD2. Germline-derived CDR1 and CDR2 are MNHEY and SMNVEV (reference sequence). With V trimmed by 3 bases and J by 10 bases, 6 bases remained unmatched. CDR3 length: 13 amino acids. The CDR3: CASSFPTSLEQFF. DNA of the CDR3: TGTGCCAGCAGTTTCCCGACTAGCTTAGAGCAGTTCTTC.

The chain carries TRBV6-6 and TRBJ2-7; a possible D gene is TRBD2 (6 bases). Trimming removed 7 bases from V and 1 base from J, with 14 bases in between. The CDR3 is 14 residues long. Germline loops: CDR1 MNHNY, CDR2 SVGAGI (reference sequence). The CDR3 here is CASIGGGSSYEQYF. CDR3 nucleotide sequence: TGTGCCAGCATTGGGGGAGGATCATCCTACGAGCAGTACTTC.

The rearrangement links TRBV29-1 to TRBJ1-2, with 8 bases matching TRBD1. The length of the CDR3 is 14 residues. From germline, CDR1 is SQVTM and CDR2 ANQGSEA. The J segment lost 2 bases and the V segment lost 7 bases, leaving 9 bases of the junction unmatched. In nucleotides, the CDR3 is TGCAGCGCGGGGACAGGTTCTGGAAACTATGGCTACACCTTC. Encoded protein: CSAGTGSGNYGYTF.

V and J are TRBV30 and TRBJ1-5, with D maybe TRBD1 (6 bases). Deletions cut 2 bases from V and 4 bases from J, with 12 bases between. This CDR3 is built from 14 residues. The V gene's germline CDR1 is GTSNPN and CDR2 SVGIG (reference sequence). CDR3 nucleotides: TGTGCCTGGAGTACCGGACAGTTAAATCAGCCCCAGCATTTT. Translating gives CAWSTGQLNQPQHF.

The J gene is TRBJ2-6, the V gene TRBV14, with TRBD2 identical over 7 bases. CDR3 length equals 22 residues. J gave up 0 bases and V 2 bases, and 19 bases lay outside the gene matches. Germline V gives CDR1 SGHDN, CDR2 FVKESK. CDR3 coding DNA: TGTGCCAGCAGCCAAAGACGGAGCGGGAACCTCTATTGGCCCTCTGGGGCCAACGTCCTGACTTTC. This codes for CASSQRRSGNLYWPSGANVLTF. The complete variable domain, with remaining parts taken from reference TRBV14 and TRBJ2-6, reads EAGVTQFPSHSVIEKGQTVTLRCDPISGHDNLYWYRRVMGKEIKFLLHFVKESKQDESGMPNNRFLAERTGGTYSTLKVQPAELEDSGVYFCASSQRRSGNLYWPSGANVLTFGAGSRLTVL.

A single count supports this clone. The rearrangement uses TRBV2 and TRBJ2-2; 10 positions match TRBD2. The CDR3 extends over 15 amino acids. Germline-derived CDR1 and CDR2 are SNHLY and FYNNEI. CDR3 protein: CATRLAGVNTGELFF. The CDR3 nucleotides are TGTGCGACGCGGCTAGCGGGGGTGAACACCGGGGAGCTGTTTTTT.

The chain carries TRBV14 and TRBJ1-1; possibly TRBD1 for D (6 bases). The CDR3 is made up of 16 amino acids. CDR1 and CDR2 from the germline V gene are SGHDN and FVKESK. V dropped 4 bases and J dropped 3 bases, with 18 bases sitting between them. CDR3 in amino acids: CASSLFGGGLHTEAFF. Here the CDR3 DNA reads TGTGCCAGCAGCCTCTTTGGGGGGGGCCTGCACACTGAAGCTTTCTTT.

This rearrangement joins TRBV6-5 to TRBJ2-2; D not resolved. V lost 6 bases and J lost 5, with 7 bases in between. Germline loops: CDR1 MNHEY, CDR2 SVGAGI. The CDR3 totals 12 residues. In DNA form, the CDR3 reads TGTGCCAGCAGAGTAGAGACCGGGGAGCTGTTTTTT. Protein: CASRVETGELFF.

This chain joins TRBV7-9 and TRBJ1-4; D might be TRBD1 (6 bases). This CDR3 is built from 12 residues. Trimming cost V 5 bases and J 8 bases, with 9 bases left between them. The germline V gene encodes CDR1 SEHNR and CDR2 FQNEAQ (reference sequence). The CDR3 sequence is CASSGQREKLFF. CDR3 sequence (DNA): TGTGCCAGCAGCGGACAGCGAGAAAAACTGTTTTTT.

The chain links TRBV5-6 to TRBJ2-5; a possible D gene is TRBD1 (6 bases). The germline CDR1 and CDR2 sequences are SGHDT and YYEEEE. The CDR3 spans 13 residues. Trimming shortened V by 3 bases and J by 5 bases, and 11 bases separated the two germline ends. CDR3 nucleotide sequence: TGTGCCAGCAGCTCACAGGGCTTCGAGACCCAGTACTTC. Protein product: CASSSQGFETQYF. The complete variable domain, with remaining parts taken from reference TRBV5-6 and TRBJ2-5, reads DAGVTQSPTHLIKTRGQQVTLRCSPKSGHDTVSWYQQALGQGPQFIFQYYEEEERQRGNFPDRFSGHQFPNYSSELNVNALLLGDSALYLCASSSQGFETQYFGPGTRLLVL.

The chain links TRBV10-3 to TRBJ2-1, with 11 bases identical to TRBD2. The V gene's germline CDR1 is ENHRY and CDR2 SYGVKD. The CDR3 extends over 13 amino acids. V trimming: 6 bases; J trimming: 5 bases; junction bases outside the gene matches: 0. CDR3 nucleotide sequence: TGTGCCATCAGGGGACTAGCGGACAATGAGCAGTTCTTC. This codes for CAIRGLADNEQFF.

This clone was detected only a few times. The CDR3 loop reads CASSAGQNYGYTF. The CDR3 DNA reads TGTGCCAGCAGCGCCGGACAGAACTATGGCTACACCTTC. This rearrangement joins TRBV7-2 to TRBJ1-2; D possibly corresponds to TRBD1 (6 bases). With 5 bases removed from V and 2 bases from J, the gap between germline ends came to 9 bases. The CDR3 covers 13 residues. Germline CDR1 and CDR2: SGHTA and FQGNSA.

The CDR3 bases are TGTGCCAGCAGTATGCCCGGGACAGGGAAGGACAATGAGCAGTTCTTC. This gives the protein CASSMPGTGKDNEQFF. The chain carries TRBV7-9 and TRBJ2-1, with 9 bases matching TRBD1. The CDR3 is made up of 16 amino acids. V shed 6 bases, J shed 5 bases, and the junction held 11 bases outside the gene matches. The germline V gene encodes CDR1 SEHNR and CDR2 FQNEAQ (reference sequence).

This chain links TRBV2 with TRBJ2-3, with 7 bases fitting TRBD2. Per the germline V gene, CDR1 is SNHLY and CDR2 is FYNNEI. With 2 bases clipped from V and 3 bases from J, the junction kept 5 bases outside the gene matches. CDR3 length: 15 amino acids. CDR3 protein: CASSELSGKTDTQYF. CDR3 nucleotides: TGTGCCAGCAGTGAACTGAGCGGGAAAACAGATACGCAGTATTTT.

The DNA for the CDR3 is TGCGCCAGCAGCTTGGTTGCCGGACAGGGGCGGGCAGAGACCCAGTACTTC. Its translation is CASSLVAGQGRAETQYF. J is TRBJ2-5 and V is TRBV5-1, with 9 positions matching TRBD1. The CDR3 has 17 amino acids. V dropped 0 bases and J dropped 4; count of bases not matched to a gene: 10. The germline V gene encodes CDR1 SGHRS and CDR2 YFSETQ.

The J gene is TRBJ2-7, the V gene TRBV5-4; 8 bases are a match to TRBD1. With V trimmed by 3 bases and J by 0 bases, 5 bases remained unmatched. This CDR3 contains 15 residues. CDR1 is SGHNT and CDR2 is YYREEE in the germline V gene (reference sequence). The CDR3 loop reads CASSSMDRVSYEQYF. In nucleotides, the CDR3 is TGTGCCAGCAGCTCGATGGACAGGGTCTCCTACGAGCAGTACTTC.

This clone showed up just a few times. The rearrangement joins TRBV5-1 to TRBJ1-6; D perhaps matches TRBD1 (5 bases). Trimming shortened V by 0 bases and J by 3 bases, and 10 bases separated the two germline ends. Germline-derived CDR1 and CDR2 are SGHRS and YFSETQ. CDR3 length equals 16 residues. CDR3 in amino acids: CASSLGGVLYNSPLHF. For the CDR3, the DNA is TGCGCCAGCAGCTTGGGGGGGGTACTCTATAATTCACCCCTCCACTTT. Variable domain in full (rest from reference TRBV5-1 and TRBJ1-6): KAGVTQTPRYLIKTRGQQVTLSCSPISGHRSVSWYQQTPGQGLQFLFEYFSETQRNKGNFPGRFSGRQFSNSRSEMNVSTLELGDSALYLCASSLGGVLYNSPLHFGNGTRLTVT.

The chain uses TRBV4-1 and TRBJ1-2; 7 nucleotides align to TRBD1. J was trimmed by 7 bases and V by 2 bases; bases with no gene match: 7. The CDR3 loop spans 14 amino acids. Germline CDR1 reads MGHRA; CDR2 reads YSYEKL. Here the CDR3 reads CASSQPDRVRGYTF. The DNA for the CDR3 is TGCGCCAGCAGCCAACCTGACAGGGTACGTGGCTACACCTTC.

Points on this clone: One end of the junction is discordant with germline, which a read error may explain. The V and J genes are TRBV28 and TRBJ1-2, with a tentative D call TRBD1 (6 bases). The CDR3 consists of 14 residues. CDR1 and CDR2 from the germline V gene are MDHEN and SYDVKM. The CDR3 nucleotides read TGTGCCAGCAGTTTAAGTTCAGGGGACTATGGTTACACCTTC. Translating gives CASSLSSGDYGYTF.

The J gene is TRBJ2-7, the V gene TRBV5-4; TRBD2 might be the D (7 bases). The germline gives CDR1 SGHNT, CDR2 YYREEE (reference sequence). This CDR3 has 15 residues. V lost 4 bases, J lost 2 bases, and 16 bases lay in between. The CDR3: CASSRGGAKPYEQYF. The CDR3 DNA sequence: TGTGCCAGCAGCCGAGGGGGGGCGAAACCCTACGAGCAGTACTTC.

The rearrangement uses TRBV18 and TRBJ2-5; the D gene is possibly TRBD1 (6 bases). The germline V and J ends were trimmed by 4 bases and 4 bases, with 10 bases remaining between them. Looked up from germline, CDR1 is KGHSH and CDR2 is LQKENI. There are 13 residues in the CDR3. This chain's CDR3 is CASSLGARETQYF. As DNA, the CDR3 is TGTGCCAGCTCACTGGGGGCGCGAGAGACCCAGTACTTC.

CDR3 amino acids: CASSLAGAWTAEVTQYF. In DNA, the CDR3 is TGTGCCAGCAGCTTAGCAGGGGCCTGGACCGCGGAAGTTACGCAGTATTTT. V gene TRBV11-2 combines with J gene TRBJ2-3, with D possibly TRBD1 on 6 matching bases. Germline V gene lookup returns CDR1 SGHAT and CDR2 FQNNGV. The CDR3 runs 17 residues. V lost 1 base and J lost 8, with 22 bases in between.

The V and J genes are TRBV5-1 and TRBJ2-1; the D is unclear. Germline CDR1 and CDR2: SGHRS and YFSETQ. The CDR3 totals 14 residues. V lost 0 bases and J 6 bases, leaving 10 bases between the germline ends. CDR3 sequence: CASSLASLANEQFF. The CDR3, as DNA: TGCGCCAGCAGCTTGGCGTCTTTGGCCAATGAGCAGTTCTTC.

The CDR3 loop is CASRRTTGELFF. The DNA for the CDR3 is TGTGCCAGCCGCCGCACTACCGGGGAGCTGTTTTTT. The chain couples TRBV7-9 to TRBJ2-2; no reliable D call. The CDR3 contains 12 residues. V shed 8 bases and J shed 5 bases, with 9 bases lying between them. Per germline, CDR1 SEHNR and CDR2 FQNEAQ (reference sequence).

The chain couples TRBV6-1 to TRBJ2-3; 7 bases are a match to TRBD1. The CDR3 extends over 16 amino acids. The ends lost 4 bases at V and 2 bases at J; junction bases unmatched: 9. Germline assignment: CDR1 MNHNS and CDR2 SASEGT. The CDR3 loop reads CASSGRDSFVTDTQYF. The CDR3 DNA follows: TGTGCCAGCAGTGGAAGGGACAGTTTTGTCACAGATACGCAGTATTTT.

Turning to this clone: Germline is not matched at one junction end, which may reflect a read error. The chain combines TRBV6-1 with TRBJ1-2; tentatively, D is TRBD1 (6 bases). Germline CDR1 MNHNS, CDR2 SASEGT. This CDR3 is built from 15 residues. The CDR3 DNA reads as TGTGCCAGCGGTGACAGGAGGGAGAAGGACTATGGCTACACCTTC. Translated: CASGDRREKDYGYTF.

The count of this clone is one. The chain couples TRBV6-5 to TRBJ1-2; TRBD1 might be the D (6 bases). The CDR3 has 13 residues. Germline assignment: CDR1 MNHEY and CDR2 SVGAGI. V lost 6 bases to trimming and J lost 7 bases, with 15 bases between them. The CDR3 reads CASSQQGRGGYTF. The CDR3 nucleotides read TGTGCCAGCAGCCAACAGGGCCGAGGTGGCTACACCTTC.

The chain is built from TRBV10-3 and TRBJ2-3; D unresolved. V was pared by 0 bases and J by 0 bases, with 16 bases between. Germline V gene lookup returns CDR1 ENHRY and CDR2 SYGVKD. CDR3 length: 18 residues. CDR3: CAISESNLRGTSTDTQYF. CDR3 in DNA: TGTGCCATCAGTGAGTCGAATTTACGCGGCACTAGCACAGATACGCAGTATTTT.

V usage is TRBV19 and J usage is TRBJ1-1, with unresolved D. The CDR3 sequence is 13 residues long. From germline, CDR1 is LNHDA and CDR2 SQIVND (reference sequence). With 5 bases removed from V and 2 bases from J, the gap between germline ends came to 9 bases. CDR3 sequence reads: CASSLTVNTEAFF. In DNA form, the CDR3 reads TGTGCCAGTAGTTTAACAGTTAACACTGAAGCTTTCTTT.

The chain combines TRBV19 with TRBJ2-3, with TRBD2 identical over 9 bases. V gave up 5 bases and J gave up 2 bases; unmatched junction bases: 11. The germline CDR1 and CDR2 sequences are LNHDA and SQIVND (reference sequence). This CDR3 contains 17 residues. The CDR3 spells CASSPISGLADTDTQYF. Here the CDR3 DNA reads TGTGCCAGTAGTCCCATCTCGGGACTAGCAGACACAGATACGCAGTATTTT.

The chain has TRBV30 and TRBJ1-4; D possibly corresponds to TRBD1 (6 bases). Trimming stripped 8 bases from V and 6 bases from J, with 19 bases between. The CDR3 runs 14 residues. Germline V gene data show CDR1 as GTSNPN and CDR2 as SVGIG (reference sequence). CDR3 amino acids: CAPQAPRGHEKLFF. As DNA, the CDR3 is TGTGCCCCCCAGGCCCCCAGGGGACATGAAAAACTGTTTTTT. Full variable domain (remainder filled in from reference TRBV30 and TRBJ1-4): SQTIHQWPATLVQPVGSPLSLECTVEGTSNPNLYWYRQAAGRGLQLLFYSVGIGQISSEVPQNLSASRPQDRQFILSSKKLLLSDSGFYLCAPQAPRGHEKLFFGSGTQLSVL.